The 32 T cell receptor beta chains below were found in one sample sequenced in a study of blood T cell repertoires in COVID-19 (dated by TCRdb to about 2020). Receptor amplification or capture employed the immunoSEQ multiplex PCR assay. TCRdb provides this immuneACCESS table in a form limited to in-frame rearrangements. Some clones are lacking; in checked studies, under half of them reflect an unresolved V gene, and why the rest are absent is not known. Present in this sample are approximately 300,000 clones, 85% to 90% of which were seen just once. Together, the top ten hold 3.7% of the sample. Sequencing was done on a sample of peripheral blood. These receptors came from a woman aged 40-49 years with acute or convalescent COVID-19.

The chain couples TRBV29-1 to TRBJ1-2; possibly TRBD1 for D (5 bases). This CDR3 region has 12 residues. V was pared by 5 bases and J by 4 bases, with 11 bases between. Germline loops: CDR1 SQVTM, CDR2 ANQGSEA. CDR3 protein: CSVPTGAYGYTF. As DNA, the CDR3 is TGCAGCGTTCCCACAGGAGCCTATGGCTACACCTTC.

This chain connects TRBV15 to TRBJ2-5, with 7 bases aligning to TRBD2. This CDR3 has 14 amino acids. The trim removed 7 bases at V and 2 bases at J, leaving 7 bases unmatched. The germline gives CDR1 LNHNV, CDR2 YYDKDF (reference sequence). CDR3 coding DNA: TGTGCCACCATGTATAGCGGGCTACAAGAGACCCAGTACTTC. Amino acids: CATMYSGLQETQYF.

The chain uses TRBV29-1 and TRBJ2-7, with D unclear. CDR1 and CDR2 from the germline V gene are SQVTM and ANQGSEA. V was pared by 5 bases and J by 2 bases, with 10 bases between. The CDR3 consists of 12 residues. This CDR3 reads CSVLMAAYEQYV. Here the CDR3 DNA reads TGCAGCGTTCTGATGGCTGCCTACGAGCAGTACGTC.

This chain uses TRBV24-1 with TRBJ1-5; D is ambiguous. Looked up from germline, CDR1 is KGHDR and CDR2 is SFDVKD. The CDR3 is 14 amino acids. V was clipped by 4 bases and J by 6 bases, with 12 bases between them. The CDR3: CATSESKGGQPQHF. Written as DNA, the CDR3 is TGTGCCACCAGTGAATCTAAAGGCGGTCAGCCCCAGCATTTT.

This rearrangement joins TRBV25-1 to TRBJ1-1; 9 bases are a match to TRBD1. The CDR3 runs 17 residues. Germline CDR1 reads MGHDK; CDR2 reads SYGVNS. With V trimmed by 4 bases and J by 1 base, 10 bases remained unmatched. This chain's CDR3 is CASSGRPRDRANTEAFF. CDR3 coding DNA: TGTGCCAGCAGTGGTCGACCCCGGGACAGGGCGAACACTGAAGCTTTCTTT.

The CDR3 nucleotides are TGTGCCACCAGTGATTGGGGTCAGGGGTACAATGAGCAGTTCTTC. This translates into CATSDWGQGYNEQFF. The V and J genes are TRBV24-1 and TRBJ2-1, with D perhaps matching TRBD1 (6 bases). Germline lookup yields CDR1 KGHDR and CDR2 SFDVKD. V was shortened by 2 bases and J by 4 bases, with 11 bases between the two germline ends. The CDR3 contains 15 residues.

CDR3 loop: CSVKKPPGGETEAFF. DNA for the CDR3: TGCAGCGTTAAAAAACCCCCAGGGGGTGAAACTGAAGCTTTCTTT. The V and J genes are TRBV29-1 and TRBJ1-1, with 7 bases identical to TRBD1. The CDR3 length is 15 residues. CDR1 and CDR2 (germline): SQVTM, ANQGSEA. V lost 5 bases, J lost 5 bases, and 14 bases stayed unmatched. Complete variable domain (other parts from reference TRBV29-1 and TRBJ1-1): SAVISQKPSRDICQRGTSLTIQCQVDSQVTMMFWYRQQPGQSLTLIATANQGSEATYESGFVIDKFPISRPNLTFSTLTVSNMSPEDSSIYLCSVKKPPGGETEAFFGQGTRLTVV.

CDR3 residues: CATATSSYNSPLHF. The CDR3 nucleotides read TGTGCCACCGCTACGAGCTCCTATAATTCACCCCTCCACTTT. The chain is built from TRBV19 and TRBJ1-6; D gene unclear. Germline CDR1 is LNHDA and CDR2 is SQIVND (reference sequence). This CDR3 region has 14 residues. V was pared by 10 bases and J by 0 bases, with 10 bases between.

This clone appeared a few times. The rearrangement joins TRBV10-3 to TRBJ1-6; no definite D call. Germline assignment: CDR1 ENHRY and CDR2 SYGVKD. This CDR3 is built from 14 residues. Trimming pared 5 bases from V and 0 bases from J, leaving 5 bases between. As DNA, the CDR3 is TGTGCCATCAGTAGGAGCTCCTATAATTCACCCCTCCACTTT. It translates to CAISRSSYNSPLHF.

The rearrangement links TRBV24-1 to TRBJ2-2; 9 positions agree with TRBD1. The CDR3 is 19 amino acids. The germline CDR1 and CDR2 sequences are KGHDR and SFDVKD. The junction had 10 bases not matched to a gene; V was cut back by 3 bases and J by 0 bases. Written as DNA, the CDR3 is TGTGCCACCAGTGATCCTGGCGGGAGACAGGGGGCGAACACCGGGGAGCTGTTTTTT. It encodes CATSDPGGRQGANTGELFF.

The rearrangement uses TRBV7-9 and TRBJ1-1; the D is unclear. Trimming took 1 base from V and 6 from J, leaving 6 bases between them. The V gene's germline CDR1 is SEHNR and CDR2 FQNEAQ (reference sequence). This CDR3 comprises 12 residues. As DNA, the CDR3 is TGTGCCAGCAGCTTAGAACTTCCTGAAGCTTTCTTT. This translates into CASSLELPEAFF.

This clone came up once. The V gene is TRBV12-5, the J gene TRBJ1-1; 7 positions match TRBD1. In germline, CDR1 is LGHNT, CDR2 FRNRAP. The CDR3 runs to 12 residues. J was trimmed by 9 bases and V by 5 bases; bases with no gene match: 6. Here the CDR3 reads CASGLSQGQAFF. CDR3 sequence (DNA): TGTGCTAGTGGTCTCTCACAGGGGCAAGCTTTCTTT.

This rearrangement joins TRBV7-2 to TRBJ2-3; TRBD2 aligns across 11 bases. The germline V gene has CDR1 SGHTA and CDR2 FQGNSA. The CDR3 covers 17 residues. Trimming took 1 base from V and 6 from J; bases not matched to a gene: 9. The CDR3 here is CASSLGASGGPLDTQYF. The CDR3 region has the DNA TGTGCCAGCAGCTTAGGGGCTAGCGGGGGGCCCCTGGATACGCAGTATTTT.

This sequence joins TRBV15 and TRBJ1-2; a possible D gene is TRBD1 (5 bases). V was trimmed by 1 base and J by 2 bases, leaving 11 bases between them. This CDR3 is 15 amino acids long. Germline CDR1 LNHNV, CDR2 YYDKDF (reference sequence). CDR3 sequence: CATSRVRAANYGYTF. CDR3 nucleotide sequence: TGTGCCACCAGCAGAGTCAGGGCGGCCAACTATGGCTACACCTTC.

J is TRBJ2-1 and V is TRBV7-2, with D possibly being TRBD1 (6 bases). With 8 bases removed from V and 10 bases from J, the gap between germline ends came to 21 bases. CDR1 is SGHTA and CDR2 is FQGNSA in the germline V gene. There are 14 residues in the CDR3. In nucleotides, the CDR3 is TGTGCCAGCGCCGCGCCTCTGGGGGCGGCGGAGCAGTTCTTC. This translates into CASAAPLGAAEQFF.

The genes are TRBV27 and TRBJ1-1, with TRBD1 matching 7 bases. Per the germline V gene, CDR1 is MNHEY and CDR2 is SMNVEV (reference sequence). Unmatched junction bases numbered 3, after V lost 4 bases and J lost 4 bases. CDR3 length equals 13 residues. The CDR3 spells CASSSPGGTEAFF. CDR3 bases: TGTGCCAGCAGTTCCCCAGGGGGCACTGAAGCTTTCTTT.

The V and J genes are TRBV15 and TRBJ1-5; D is ambiguous. V was clipped by 0 bases and J by 0 bases, with 6 bases between them. The length of the CDR3 is 15 residues. Germline V gene data show CDR1 as LNHNV and CDR2 as YYDKDF (reference sequence). The CDR3 protein is CATSRDDYSNQPQHF. The CDR3 DNA reads as TGTGCCACCAGCAGAGATGACTATAGCAATCAGCCCCAGCATTTT.

The gene calls are TRBV27 and TRBJ2-5; 9 bases fit TRBD1. CDR1 and CDR2 from the germline V gene are MNHEY and SMNVEV (reference sequence). There are 17 residues in the CDR3. V gave up 0 bases and J gave up 4 bases; unmatched junction bases: 9. Here the CDR3 DNA reads TGTGCCAGCAGTTTATCCCTCGACAGGGGGAACGGAGAGACCCAGTACTTC. This sequence encodes CASSLSLDRGNGETQYF.

The rearrangement links TRBV11-2 to TRBJ2-5; 9 positions agree with TRBD2. J gave up 0 bases and V 4 bases, and 9 bases lay outside the gene matches. The CDR3 runs 17 residues. Looked up from germline, CDR1 is SGHAT and CDR2 is FQNNGV. The CDR3 sequence: CASSYRQAGGYQETQYF. The CDR3 region has the DNA TGTGCCAGCAGCTACCGCCAAGCGGGGGGCTACCAAGAGACCCAGTACTTC.

This clone was seen a handful of times. V and J are TRBV2 and TRBJ2-3; 9 nucleotides agree with TRBD2. Germline V gene sequence: CDR1 SNHLY, CDR2 FYNNEI. The CDR3 contains 15 residues. Trimming cost V 4 bases and J 2 bases; bases outside gene matches: 4. CDR3 DNA: TGTGCCAGCAGTGTTATAGCGGGGGCCACAGATACGCAGTATTTT. It yields the protein CASSVIAGATDTQYF.

This clone was recorded a few times. The chain couples TRBV7-8 to TRBJ1-2; D call uncertain. V was shortened by 5 bases and J by 0 bases, with 13 bases between the two germline ends. In germline, CDR1 is SGHVS, CDR2 FQNEAQ. The CDR3 sequence is 15 residues long. The CDR3 bases are TGTGCCAGCAGCCCTCGAGGAACAACTAACTATGGCTACACCTTC. Protein: CASSPRGTTNYGYTF.

The V gene is TRBV15, the J gene TRBJ2-2; 7 bases fit TRBD2. The CDR3 extends over 13 amino acids. Per the germline V gene, CDR1 is LNHNV and CDR2 is YYDKDF (reference sequence). Trimming cost V 5 bases and J 6 bases; bases outside gene matches: 3. The CDR3 protein is CATSGGEAGELFF. The CDR3 DNA reads as TGTGCCACCAGCGGGGGGGAGGCCGGGGAGCTGTTTTTT.

The chain carries TRBV5-6 and TRBJ2-3; 12 bases line up with TRBD2. The trim removed 2 bases at V and 6 bases at J, leaving 4 bases unmatched. The length of the CDR3 is 15 residues. Per the germline V gene, CDR1 is SGHDT and CDR2 is YYEEEE. In DNA, the CDR3 is TGTGCCAGCAGCTTAACTAGCGGGGGGTACGATACGCAGTATTTT. Residues: CASSLTSGGYDTQYF.

This rearrangement joins TRBV7-9 to TRBJ1-3; D gene ambiguous. Per germline, CDR1 SEHNR and CDR2 FQNEAQ (reference sequence). Trimming took off 8 bases at V and 0 bases at J, with 20 bases between the two ends. The CDR3 has 17 residues. CDR3 in DNA: TGTGCCAGCGGAAAGTCGCAGGAAACCTTCTCTGGAAACACCATATATTTT. This gives the protein CASGKSQETFSGNTIYF.

For this clone: The same CDR3 can be traced to other DNA sequences in this sample. The rearrangement links TRBV24-1 to TRBJ1-2; weak D call: TRBD1 (5 bases). V lost 2 bases to trimming and J lost 1 base, with 7 bases between them. CDR1 and CDR2 (germline): KGHDR, SFDVKD. The length of the CDR3 is 14 residues. This CDR3 is CATSDSGGNYGYTF. CDR3 nucleotides: TGTGCCACCAGTGATTCGGGGGGTAACTATGGCTACACCTTC.

The chain couples TRBV6-5 to TRBJ2-3; 11 bases are a match to TRBD2. Per germline, CDR1 MNHEY and CDR2 SVGAGI. The CDR3 contains 16 residues. The V and J ends lost 4 bases and 6 bases, in that order; junction bases with no gene match: 9. Here the CDR3 DNA reads TGTGCCAGCAGTTGGGACCTTAGCGGGGGGGCTGATACGCAGTATTTT. Amino acid sequence: CASSWDLSGGADTQYF.

This chain links TRBV30 with TRBJ1-6; D ambiguous. Germline V gene data show CDR1 as GTSNPN and CDR2 as SVGIG (reference sequence). Between the trimmed V and J ends, which lost 0 bases and 2 bases, there was a span of 11 bases. The CDR3 covers 16 residues. The CDR3 reads CAWSVREVPYNSPLHF. CDR3 DNA sequence: TGTGCCTGGAGTGTTCGGGAGGTCCCCTATAATTCACCCCTCCACTTT.

The chain carries TRBV5-4 and TRBJ1-2; the D gene is possibly TRBD1 (6 bases). The CDR3 length is 14 residues. V lost 4 bases and J lost 6, with 16 bases in between. CDR1 and CDR2 from the germline V gene are SGHNT and YYREEE (reference sequence). CDR3 in DNA: TGTGCCAGCAGCACCCCAGGGACAATCCATGGCTACACCTTC. This gives the protein CASSTPGTIHGYTF.

This sequence joins TRBV7-9 and TRBJ2-5; TRBD2 matches 11 bases. CDR3 length equals 14 residues. Germline lookup yields CDR1 SEHNR and CDR2 FQNEAQ (reference sequence). The J segment lost 4 bases and the V segment lost 4 bases, leaving 2 bases of the junction unmatched. The CDR3 loop reads CASSYTSGGETQYF. The CDR3 DNA sequence: TGTGCCAGCAGCTATACTAGCGGGGGAGAGACCCAGTACTTC. Complete variable domain (other parts from reference TRBV7-9 and TRBJ2-5): DTGVSQNPRHKITKRGQNVTFRCDPISEHNRLYWYRQTLGQGPEFLTYFQNEAQLEKSRLLSDRFSAERPKGSFSTLEIQRTEQGDSAMYLCASSYTSGGETQYFGPGTRLLVL.

This clone was observed a handful of times. The chain couples TRBV30 to TRBJ1-6; 10 bases are shared with TRBD1. CDR3 length: 14 amino acids. Germline V gene sequence: CDR1 GTSNPN, CDR2 SVGIG (reference sequence). V trimming: 4 bases; J trimming: 13 bases; junction bases outside the gene matches: 10. The CDR3 DNA reads TGTGCCTGGACGTTTGACAGGGGGCTTTCGCCCCTCCACTTT. As protein: CAWTFDRGLSPLHF.

The genes are TRBV5-4 and TRBJ2-3; D gene unclear. V gave up 0 bases and J gave up 1 base, with 9 bases separating them. Germline V lookup: CDR1 SGHNT, CDR2 YYREEE (reference sequence). CDR3 length equals 15 residues. The CDR3 coding sequence is TGTGCCAGCAGCTTGGAAGTTTCGGGCACAGATACGCAGTATTTT. Translated: CASSLEVSGTDTQYF.

The V and J genes are TRBV10-2 and TRBJ1-1; D call uncertain. CDR1 and CDR2 (germline): WSHSY, SAAADI. V lost 4 bases, J lost 0 bases, and 6 bases lay in between. This CDR3 region has 13 residues. The CDR3 bases are TGCGCCAGCAGTGCTGGGCTGAACACTGAAGCTTTCTTT. Protein sequence: CASSAGLNTEAFF.